This T cell receptor beta chain stems from a study of blood T cell repertoires in COVID-19. Study context: Sources were T cells, B-cell-depleted T cells, or PBMCs; the material itself was cDNA or gDNA.

Authors' analysis steps: Reference gene primer amplification gave nucleated cell count estimates. The method was immunoSEQ multiplex PCR; TCRdb's version includes in-frame clones alone and lacks a portion of them. V and J calls and clone size are those listed in that table; D and trimming were worked out from the DNA. In the table there are 200,000 to 250,000 clones, about 85% of which are singletons. In this sample, this clone turned up a few times. The V and J ends lost 5 bases and 4 bases, in that order; junction bases with no gene match: 14. The CDR3 totals 18 residues. Germline CDR1 is SEHNR and CDR2 is FQNEAQ (reference sequence). Cohort assignment relied on participant-reported clinical history. The recovered donors of Cohort 3 showed two negative PCRs, clearance, or symptom resolution.

This receptor was obtained from a young man who had recovered from COVID-19. Sequenced input: PBMCs or T cells enriched from blood (not recorded which). The chain combines TRBV7-9 with TRBJ1-2; 12 bases line up with TRBD1. The CDR3 sequence is CASSEDPRDRGRVYGYTF. The DNA for the CDR3 is TGTGCCAGCAGCGAGGATCCTCGGGACAGGGGGCGCGTCTATGGCTACACCTTC.